A single sample gave rise to the 18 T cell receptor beta chains below, sequenced in a study of blood T cell repertoires in COVID-19 (dated by TCRdb to the early 2020s). Libraries came from the immunoSEQ multiplex PCR assay. Held by TCRdb, this immuneACCESS table contains in-frame sequences only and omits some clones. Under half of the omission traces to an unresolved V gene where checked; the cause of the rest is unknown. The sample data list 60,000 or so clones, and more than 70% of these were observed just once. About 6.3% of the sample belongs to the ten largest clones. Sequenced material: peripheral blood. These receptors were collected from a man in his 60s with active or convalescent COVID-19.

The chain combines TRBV28 with TRBJ1-5, with a possible D match to TRBD1 (5 bases). This CDR3 region has 15 residues. The germline V gene has CDR1 MDHEN and CDR2 SYDVKM. CDR3 residues: CAICPLGGFNQPQHF. As DNA, the CDR3 is TGTGCTATCTGCCCACTGGGGGGGTTCAATCAGCCCCAGCATTTT.

The V and J genes are TRBV7-2 and TRBJ1-5, with a tentative D call TRBD1 (6 bases). The germline V gene has CDR1 SGHTA and CDR2 FQGNSA. This CDR3 comprises 14 residues. Trimming stripped 5 bases from V and 0 bases from J, with 8 bases between. CDR3 bases: TGTGCCAGCAGCGGACAGTATAGCAATCAGCCCCAGCATTTT. It translates to CASSGQYSNQPQHF.

The CDR3, as DNA: TGTGCCAGCAGCTTAGCGGGCAGCCGCGATAGCAATCAGCCCCAGCATTTT. Its protein is CASSLAGSRDSNQPQHF. The chain links TRBV7-9 to TRBJ1-5; D gene ambiguous. Trimming took off 0 bases at V and 0 bases at J, with 12 bases between the two ends. Germline values: CDR1 SEHNR, CDR2 FQNEAQ (reference sequence). CDR3 size: 17 residues.

The rearrangement uses TRBV6-2 or TRBV6-3 and TRBJ1-6, with a weak D call TRBD1 (6 bases). V dropped 5 bases and J dropped 9 bases, with 8 bases sitting between them. Germline V gives CDR1 MNHEY, CDR2 SVGEGT. The CDR3 has 12 residues. The CDR3 DNA reads as TGTGCCAGCAGTACAGGGAGTTCACCCCTCCACTTT. Its protein product is CASSTGSSPLHF.

The V gene is TRBV28, the J gene TRBJ2-2; D is ambiguous. Trimming cost V 6 bases and J 9 bases, with 8 bases left between them. CDR1 is MDHEN and CDR2 is SYDVKM in the germline V gene. The CDR3 consists of 11 residues. DNA for the CDR3: TGTGCCAGCAGCCCCAAATGGGAGCTGTTTTTT. Translating gives CASSPKWELFF.

V usage is TRBV7-9 and J usage is TRBJ2-7, with 8 bases aligning to TRBD1. There are 14 residues in the CDR3. Looked up from germline, CDR1 is SEHNR and CDR2 is FQNEAQ (reference sequence). With V trimmed by 5 bases and J by 3 bases, 6 bases remained unmatched. The CDR3 protein is CASSPGQGNYEQYF. CDR3 nucleotides: TGTGCCAGCAGCCCCGGACAGGGAAACTACGAGCAGTACTTC.

This clone was counted once. The V gene is TRBV18, the J gene TRBJ1-4; D ambiguous. The V and J ends lost 3 bases and 5 bases respectively, with 7 bases between them. From germline, CDR1 is KGHSH and CDR2 LQKENI. The CDR3 runs 13 residues. CDR3: CASSPRPNEKLFF. CDR3 DNA sequence: TGTGCCAGCTCACCGAGGCCGAATGAAAAACTGTTTTTT.

This clone appeared a single time. V gene TRBV10-3 combines with J gene TRBJ1-5, with a tentative D call TRBD1 (5 bases). In germline, CDR1 is ENHRY, CDR2 SYGVKD. The CDR3 spans 16 residues. V lost 6 bases and J 4 bases, leaving 19 bases between the germline ends. The DNA for the CDR3 is TGTGCCATCAGCGGGACTCCGGGACGGAGTAATCAGCCCCAGCATTTT. It is translated as CAISGTPGRSNQPQHF.

This chain connects TRBV12-3 or TRBV12-4 to TRBJ1-1; perhaps TRBD1 as D (6 bases). CDR3 length: 13 amino acids. Deletions cut 6 bases from V and 9 bases from J, with 17 bases between. The CDR3 sequence is CASSRGQKSKAFF. CDR3 coding DNA: TGTGCCAGCAGCCGCGGACAGAAAAGTAAAGCTTTCTTT.

V gene TRBV6-5 combines with J gene TRBJ1-2, with D perhaps TRBD1 (6 bases). This CDR3 comprises 13 residues. V lost 7 bases and J lost 4, with 13 bases in between. CDR1 MNHEY and CDR2 SVGAGI come from the germline V gene. The CDR3 loop reads CASTSTGSYGYTF. CDR3 bases: TGTGCCAGCACGTCTACAGGGAGCTATGGCTACACCTTC.

This clone has more than one count but fewer than ten. The rearrangement links TRBV2 to TRBJ1-6; 9 nucleotides agree with TRBD1. CDR3 length: 13 amino acids. V dropped 7 bases and J dropped 6; count of bases not matched to a gene: 1. In germline, CDR1 is SNHLY, CDR2 FYNNEI. CDR3 region: CASTDRGNSPLHF. DNA of the CDR3: TGTGCCAGCACGGACAGGGGTAATTCACCCCTCCACTTT.

The chain recombines TRBV19 with TRBJ1-4, with a possible D match to TRBD1 (6 bases). V was shortened by 1 base and J by 8 bases, with 14 bases between the two germline ends. Per germline, CDR1 LNHDA and CDR2 SQIVND (reference sequence). This CDR3 is built from 15 residues. CDR3 sequence reads: CASSIGQGKREKLFF. CDR3 coding DNA: TGTGCCAGTAGTATAGGCCAGGGGAAACGCGAAAAACTGTTTTTT.

The chain couples TRBV14 to TRBJ2-3, with a weak D call TRBD2 (6 bases). The germline V and J ends were trimmed by 2 bases and 6 bases, with 15 bases remaining between them. Germline values: CDR1 SGHDN, CDR2 FVKESK. The length of the CDR3 is 15 residues. The CDR3 sequence: CASSQIGGEGDTQYF. The CDR3 coding sequence is TGTGCCAGCAGCCAAATCGGGGGAGAGGGCGATACGCAGTATTTT.

This chain joins TRBV2 and TRBJ1-3; 7 nucleotides match TRBD1. The CDR3 runs to 14 residues. Germline values: CDR1 SNHLY, CDR2 FYNNEI. J lost 1 base, V lost 11 bases, and 8 bases had no gene match. CDR3 bases: TGTGCCGTCAGGCAGGGGGTTTCTGGAAACACCATATATTTT. Translation: CAVRQGVSGNTIYF.

The genes are TRBV30 and TRBJ1-5; the D gene is possibly TRBD1 (6 bases). Germline CDR1 is GTSNPN and CDR2 is SVGIG (reference sequence). Trimming took 3 bases from V and 5 from J, leaving 14 bases between them. The CDR3 length is 14 residues. The CDR3 DNA reads TGTGCCTGGAGGGGGGCAGGAAATGATCAGCCCCAGCATTTT. As protein: CAWRGAGNDQPQHF.

This chain uses TRBV30 with TRBJ2-3; 10 nucleotides align to TRBD2. Unmatched junction bases numbered 9, after V lost 3 bases and J lost 6 bases. There are 15 residues in the CDR3. Germline values: CDR1 GTSNPN, CDR2 SVGIG (reference sequence). CDR3 protein: CAWSPGLAGEDTQYF. In DNA, the CDR3 is TGTGCCTGGAGCCCTGGGCTAGCGGGAGAGGATACGCAGTATTTT.

V gene TRBV3-1 (or the pseudogene TRBV3-2) combines with J gene TRBJ1-6; D is uncertain. From germline, CDR1 is LGHDT and CDR2 YNNKEL (reference sequence). The CDR3 consists of 14 residues. V dropped 0 bases and J dropped 6 bases, with 6 bases sitting between them. The CDR3 bases are TGTGCCAGCAGCCAAGATCACGGTAATTCACCCCTCCACTTT. Amino acid sequence: CASSQDHGNSPLHF.

The chain links TRBV4-3 to TRBJ1-2, with a tentative D call TRBD1 (5 bases). The V and J ends lost 0 bases and 8 bases respectively, with 13 bases between them. Germline CDR1 reads LGHNA; CDR2 reads YSLEER. The CDR3 contains 14 residues. The CDR3 protein is CASSQDPAGWGYTF. CDR3 in DNA: TGCGCCAGCAGCCAAGATCCGGCAGGGTGGGGCTACACCTTC.